This T cell receptor beta chain was found in a study of blood T cell repertoires in COVID-19. On the study more broadly: From the United States, Italy and Spain came samples of acute and convalescent COVID-19.

This CDR3 comprises 16 residues. Germline V gives CDR1 SGHRS, CDR2 YFSETQ. Losses at the gene ends were 1 base for V and 2 bases for J; bases not matched to a gene: 3. As regards this clone: Other DNA variants within this sample encode the same CDR3.

Participants were placed into cohorts based on the clinical history they reported. As originally analysed: Nucleated cell counts were estimated from reference gene primer amplification. TCRdb's table, derived via immunoSEQ multiplex PCR, lists solely in-frame clones and lacks some. V, J and clone size are those of that table, while D and trimming were read from the DNA. Counted here are roughly 250,000 clones, over 80% occurring once; the ten biggest clones make up approximately 2%. Sequenced input: PBMCs or T cells enriched from blood (not recorded which). The TCR was taken from a woman aged 18-30 years who had recovered from COVID-19. V is TRBV5-1 and J is TRBJ2-2; 9 bases line up with TRBD2. The CDR3 reads CASSLLAGANTGELFF. The CDR3 coding sequence is TGCGCCAGCAGCTTGTTAGCGGGGGCCAACACCGGGGAGCTGTTTTTT.